The clone carrying this TCR beta chain was observed a handful of times. MiXCR was run by TCRdb on the RT-PCR reads, yielding one entry per CDR3 protein. The table records 860,000 or so distinct CDR3 sequences, 21% of them present only once. The sample comes from a study of response to subunit inactivated influenza vaccine. The source is a man between 50 and 59 years old who received an inactivated influenza vaccine. This sample comprised PBMCs from blood, obtained roughly 5 days after vaccination.

CDR3 region: CASSLLSGSGYYGYTF. The CDR3 nucleotides read TGTGCCAGCAGCTTATTGTCCGGGTCAGGGTACTATGGCTACACCTTC. V usage is TRBV7-2 and J usage is TRBJ1-2, with D perhaps matching TRBD1 (5 bases). In germline, CDR1 is SGHTA, CDR2 FQGNSA. The CDR3 loop spans 16 amino acids. V was pared by 2 bases and J by 3 bases, with 16 bases between. The full variable domain, with the rest looked up from reference TRBV7-2 and TRBJ1-2, is GAGVSQSPSNKVTEKGKDVELRCDPISGHTALYWYRQSLGQGLEFLIYFQGNSAPDKSGLPSDRFSAERTGGSVSTLTIQRTQQEDSAVYLCASSLLSGSGYYGYTFGSGTRLTVV.